These 26 T cell receptor beta chains originate from one sample sequenced in a study of post-analysis software for immune sequencing data. Sequencing libraries made from TCR beta cDNA carried unique molecular identifiers. TCRdb analysed the PCR reads with MiXCR anew, one entry per CDR3 protein. The data hold roughly 150,000 distinct CDR3 sequences, with 35% to 40% observed a single time. This material consisted of blood, taken after autologous hematopoietic stem cell transplantation. These receptors were collected from a girl between 10 and 17 years old with multiple sclerosis.

The rearrangement links TRBV5-1 to TRBJ2-1, with 11 bases that match TRBD2. The V gene end was trimmed by 4 bases and the J gene end by 7 bases; junction bases not matched to a gene: 10. Per the germline V gene, CDR1 is SGHRS and CDR2 is YFSETQ. The CDR3 sequence is 16 residues long. CDR3 nucleotide sequence: TGCGCCAGCAGCCCCAAACTAGCGGGGGAATATAATGAGCAGTTCTTC. This translates into CASSPKLAGEYNEQFF.

The sample holds a few counts of this clonotype. The chain links TRBV29-1 to TRBJ2-5, with 7 bases identical to TRBD1. CDR1 is SQVTM and CDR2 is ANQGSEA in the germline V gene. V trimming: 7 bases; J trimming: 5 bases; junction bases outside the gene matches: 7. The CDR3 totals 12 residues. In nucleotides, the CDR3 is TGCAGCGGTCGGACAGGCGGGGAGACCCAGTACTTC. Amino acids: CSGRTGGETQYF.

This chain links TRBV7-8 with TRBJ2-7; possibly TRBD1 for D (6 bases). Trimming took off 4 bases at V and 5 bases at J, with 12 bases between the two ends. CDR3 length: 13 residues. Germline-derived CDR1 and CDR2 are SGHVS and FQNEAQ. The CDR3 sequence: CASSSNRAHEQYF. DNA for the CDR3: TGTGCCAGCAGCTCCAACAGGGCCCACGAGCAGTACTTC.

The rearrangement uses TRBV10-3 and TRBJ2-1; possible D gene TRBD1, 6 bases. The CDR3 length is 14 residues. Looked up from germline, CDR1 is ENHRY and CDR2 is SYGVKD. With 4 bases removed from V and 4 bases from J, the gap between germline ends came to 11 bases. This CDR3 is CAISAQGAYNEQFF. In DNA form, the CDR3 reads TGTGCCATCAGTGCACAGGGAGCTTACAATGAGCAGTTCTTC.

This chain links TRBV2 with TRBJ2-7; D perhaps matches TRBD1 (6 bases). V was cut by 7 bases and J by 4 bases, with 17 bases left in between. Per germline, CDR1 SNHLY and CDR2 FYNNEI. The CDR3 totals 14 residues. The CDR3 DNA sequence: TGTGCCAGCATCCCGCAGGGCAGGGGATACGAGCAGTACTTC. Translating it yields CASIPQGRGYEQYF.

The chain combines TRBV7-9 with TRBJ1-1; D is unclear. The CDR3 has 13 residues. V dropped 7 bases and J dropped 3 bases, with 12 bases sitting between them. Germline-derived CDR1 and CDR2 are SEHNR and FQNEAQ (reference sequence). CDR3 DNA sequence: TGTGCCAGCAACGTAAAAAGGGACACTGAAGCTTTCTTT. It encodes CASNVKRDTEAFF. Together with reference TRBV7-9 and TRBJ1-1, the CDR3 gives the full variable domain: DTGVSQNPRHKITKRGQNVTFRCDPISEHNRLYWYRQTLGQGPEFLTYFQNEAQLEKSRLLSDRFSAERPKGSFSTLEIQRTEQGDSAMYLCASNVKRDTEAFFGQGTRLTVV.

This clonotype was counted once. V and J are TRBV7-6 and TRBJ1-2; maybe TRBD1 (5 bases). The CDR3 has 16 residues. The V gene lost 2 bases and the J gene lost 8 bases, with 21 bases spanning the gap. Germline V CDR1 and CDR2: SGHVS, FNYEAQ. The CDR3 loop is CASSLPAGGEADGYTF. For the CDR3, the DNA is TGTGCCAGCAGCTTACCAGCCGGGGGGGAGGCGGACGGCTACACCTTC. The whole variable domain, filled in from reference TRBV7-6 and TRBJ1-2, reads GAGVSQSPRYKVTKRGQDVALRCDPISGHVSLYWYRQALGQGPEFLTYFNYEAQQDKSGLPNDRFSAERPEGSISTLTIQRTEQRDSAMYRCASSLPAGGEADGYTFGSGTRLTVV.

The rearrangement uses TRBV12-3 or TRBV12-4 and TRBJ2-3; 7 positions agree with TRBD2. V dropped 2 bases and J dropped 4; count of bases not matched to a gene: 6. The CDR3 loop spans 15 amino acids. For the CDR3, the DNA is TGTGCCAGCAGTTTATGGGCGGGAGACTCAGATACGCAGTATTTT. As protein: CASSLWAGDSDTQYF.

The chain links TRBV12-5 to TRBJ2-5; tentatively, D is TRBD2 (6 bases). Germline V lookup: CDR1 LGHNT, CDR2 FRNRAP. V lost 2 bases to trimming and J lost 4 bases, with 23 bases between them. The CDR3 loop spans 18 amino acids. The CDR3 reads CASGLSGESYRGTETQYF. CDR3 coding DNA: TGTGCTAGTGGTTTGTCGGGAGAGAGTTATCGGGGCACAGAGACCCAGTACTTC.

This clonotype was seen a few times. This chain connects TRBV6-2 or TRBV6-3 to TRBJ2-1; TRBD2 might be the D (6 bases). This CDR3 comprises 14 residues. Trimming pared 5 bases from V and 2 bases from J, leaving 10 bases between. From germline, CDR1 is MNHEY and CDR2 SVGEGT. CDR3 DNA sequence: TGTGCCAGCAGTCGGGAGCCCACCTACAATGAGCAGTTCTTC. Its translation is CASSREPTYNEQFF.

V gene TRBV6-6 combines with J gene TRBJ2-3; TRBD1 aligns across 8 bases. This CDR3 contains 14 residues. Germline assignment: CDR1 MNHNY and CDR2 SVGAGI (reference sequence). Trimming took 8 bases from V and 0 from J; bases not matched to a gene: 4. CDR3 region: CASGTGRSTDTQYF. The CDR3, as DNA: TGTGCCAGCGGGACAGGCAGGAGCACAGATACGCAGTATTTT.

This sequence joins TRBV29-1 and TRBJ1-1; 7 bases match TRBD1. The V segment lost 6 bases and the J segment 1 base; nucleotides outside the gene matches: 2. This CDR3 region has 12 residues. CDR1 SQVTM and CDR2 ANQGSEA come from the germline V gene. Written as DNA, the CDR3 is TGCAGCGTGGGACAGCGGAACACTGAAGCTTTCTTT. Protein: CSVGQRNTEAFF.

Ten or more counts support this clonotype. The V gene is TRBV2, the J gene TRBJ2-7, with no clear D. This CDR3 has 12 residues. Germline loops: CDR1 SNHLY, CDR2 FYNNEI. V was clipped by 7 bases and J by 1 base, with 8 bases between them. The CDR3 DNA reads as TGTGCCAGCAAGGCGGATTCCTACGAGCAGTACTTC. This translates into CASKADSYEQYF.

About this clonotype itself: This clone may be a read error of a much larger clone one base away. The chain uses TRBV6-1 and TRBJ2-6, with D perhaps being TRBD1 or TRBD2 (5 bases each). Germline loops: CDR1 MNHNS, CDR2 SASEGT. The CDR3 is made up of 15 amino acids. The CDR3 bases are TGTGCCAGCAGTGAAGCAGGGTCCGGGGCCAACGTCCGGACTTTC. Residues: CASSEAGSGANVRTF.

Of note for this clonotype: A much larger clone is a single base away; this may be a read error. Without the conserved terminal phenylalanine or tryptophan, this CDR3 likely stems from a read error. The rearrangement uses TRBV27 and TRBJ2-7; the D gene is possibly TRBD2 (6 bases). This CDR3 has 14 residues. V was cut by 5 bases and J by 2 bases, with 13 bases left in between. The germline gives CDR1 MNHEY, CDR2 SMNVEV (reference sequence). This CDR3 reads CASSPGLQPYEQYC. DNA of the CDR3: TGTGCCAGCAGTCCCGGACTACAACCCTACGAGCAGTACTGC.

The chain has TRBV7-9 and TRBJ1-5; TRBD1 matches 7 bases. This CDR3 spans 15 amino acids. Per germline, CDR1 SEHNR and CDR2 FQNEAQ (reference sequence). V was pared by 5 bases and J by 3 bases, with 7 bases of the junction left unmatched. Here the CDR3 DNA reads TGTGCCAGCAGCGCGGAGACAGGGTACAATCAGCCCCAGCATTTT. This gives the protein CASSAETGYNQPQHF. The variable domain in full, with the rest retrieved from reference TRBV7-9 and TRBJ1-5, is DTGVSQNPRHKITKRGQNVTFRCDPISEHNRLYWYRQTLGQGPEFLTYFQNEAQLEKSRLLSDRFSAERPKGSFSTLEIQRTEQGDSAMYLCASSAETGYNQPQHFGDGTRLSIL.

This clonotype was found a few times. V and J are TRBV4-1 and TRBJ1-4, with D possibly matching TRBD1 (5 bases). The CDR3 has 16 residues. The germline V gene has CDR1 MGHRA and CDR2 YSYEKL. Trimming took 0 bases from V and 0 from J, leaving 8 bases between them. CDR3: CASSQDGAATNEKLFF. CDR3 nucleotides: TGCGCCAGCAGCCAAGATGGGGCTGCAACTAATGAAAAACTGTTTTTT.

The chain uses TRBV14 and TRBJ2-1; 10 positions match TRBD2. Germline V CDR1 and CDR2: SGHDN, FVKESK. Trimming removed 4 bases from V and 4 bases from J; junction bases left unmatched: 22. The length of the CDR3 is 21 residues. Here the CDR3 DNA reads TGTGCCAGCAGCCCAAAGCCCAGCGGGAGGGCCCTCCCAGGTCCTTACAATGAGCAGTTCTTC. Its protein is CASSPKPSGRALPGPYNEQFF.

This clonotype was observed a few times. The gene calls are TRBV20-1 and TRBJ1-2; 7 bases match TRBD1. The CDR3 extends over 12 amino acids. Germline V CDR1 and CDR2: DFQATT, SNEGSKA (reference sequence). The CDR3 sequence is CGGSGTAYGYTF. CDR3 in DNA: TGCGGGGGGTCCGGGACAGCCTATGGCTACACCTTC.

This clonotype was detected once. The chain employs TRBV5-1 and TRBJ2-1; D is undetermined. The J call is in doubt because the DNA end fits TRBJ2-7 better. The CDR3 runs 17 residues. Per germline, CDR1 SGHRS and CDR2 YFSETQ. In nucleotides, the CDR3 is TGCGCCAGCAGCGACCCATTGCGGTTGAACCCCTACAATGAGCAGTACTTC. Its translation is CASSDPLRLNPYNEQYF.

This clonotype was counted a few times. This chain joins TRBV6-5 and TRBJ1-2; 9 positions match TRBD1. In germline, CDR1 is MNHEY, CDR2 SVGAGI. Losses at the gene ends were 5 bases for V and 8 bases for J; bases not matched to a gene: 3. CDR3 length: 12 residues. The CDR3 region is CASSGQGNGYTF. The CDR3 bases are TGTGCCAGCAGTGGACAGGGGAACGGCTACACCTTC.

This clonotype was detected ten times or more. The V and J genes are TRBV20-1 and TRBJ2-7; a possible D gene is TRBD2 (5 bases). In germline, CDR1 is DFQATT, CDR2 SNEGSKA (reference sequence). This CDR3 contains 16 residues. The CDR3 DNA sequence: TGCAGCTGGTTTGATCTTGGCGGAAGGAGGATCGGGGAGCAGTACTTC. The encoded protein is CSWFDLGGRRIGEQYF.

The chain uses TRBV20-1 and TRBJ2-7; tentatively, D is TRBD2 (6 bases). Trimming left V 1 base short and J 3 bases short, with 10 bases between. Germline values: CDR1 DFQATT, CDR2 SNEGSKA (reference sequence). This CDR3 contains 13 residues. This CDR3 is CSARGSSDYEQYF. The CDR3 nucleotides read TGCAGTGCTAGAGGTTCTAGCGACTACGAGCAGTACTTC.

On this clonotype itself: This may be a read error: a much more frequent sequence differs by one nucleotide. This sequence joins TRBV7-3 and TRBJ2-4; a weak D match, TRBD2 (6 bases). The J call is uncertain, as TRBJ2-7 better fits the DNA end. The CDR3 runs to 13 residues. In germline, CDR1 is SGHTA, CDR2 FQGTGA. CDR3 loop: CASSLTRSGEQYF. The CDR3 region has the DNA TGTGCCAGCAGCTTGACACGTAGCGGCGAGCAGTACTTC.

The chain has TRBV7-9 and TRBJ1-1, with D possibly matching TRBD1 (5 bases). V lost 2 bases and J lost 1, with 11 bases in between. The CDR3 totals 15 residues. Germline loops: CDR1 SEHNR, CDR2 FQNEAQ (reference sequence). For the CDR3, the DNA is TGTGCCAGCAGCTTAATAGGGGTGGAGAACACTGAAGCTTTCTTT. Translated: CASSLIGVENTEAFF.

This chain uses TRBV20-1 with TRBJ2-7; no definite D call. The CDR3 has 14 amino acids. CDR1 is DFQATT, CDR2 SNEGSKA, per germline (reference sequence). Trimming stripped 0 bases from V and 2 bases from J, with 11 bases between. This CDR3 is CSARDEEWPYEQYF. The CDR3 nucleotides read TGCAGTGCTAGAGATGAGGAGTGGCCCTACGAGCAGTACTTC.